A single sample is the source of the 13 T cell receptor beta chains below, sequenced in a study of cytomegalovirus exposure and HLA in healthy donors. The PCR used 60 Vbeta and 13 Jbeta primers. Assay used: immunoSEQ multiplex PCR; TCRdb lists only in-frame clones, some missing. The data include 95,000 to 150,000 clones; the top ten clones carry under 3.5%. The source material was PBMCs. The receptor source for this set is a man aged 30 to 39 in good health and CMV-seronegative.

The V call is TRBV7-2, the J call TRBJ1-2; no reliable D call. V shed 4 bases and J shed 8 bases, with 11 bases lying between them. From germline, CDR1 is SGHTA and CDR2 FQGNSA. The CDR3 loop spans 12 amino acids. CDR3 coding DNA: TGTGCCAGCAGCTCCGGAGCTGGCGGCTACACCTTC. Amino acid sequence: CASSSGAGGYTF.

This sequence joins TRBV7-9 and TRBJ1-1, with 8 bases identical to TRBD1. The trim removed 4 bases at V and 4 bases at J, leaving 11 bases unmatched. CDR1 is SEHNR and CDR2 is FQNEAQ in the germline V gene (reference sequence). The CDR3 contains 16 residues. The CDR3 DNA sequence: TGTGCCAGCAGCTCAACCCTACAGGGGGAGGGCACTGAAGCTTTCTTT. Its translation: CASSSTLQGEGTEAFF.

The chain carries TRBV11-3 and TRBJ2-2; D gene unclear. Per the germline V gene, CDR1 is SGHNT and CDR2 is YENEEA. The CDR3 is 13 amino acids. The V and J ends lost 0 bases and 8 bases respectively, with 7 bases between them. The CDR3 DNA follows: TGTGCCAGCAGCTTAGATCTAGGAGGGGAGCTGTTTTTT. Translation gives CASSLDLGGELFF.

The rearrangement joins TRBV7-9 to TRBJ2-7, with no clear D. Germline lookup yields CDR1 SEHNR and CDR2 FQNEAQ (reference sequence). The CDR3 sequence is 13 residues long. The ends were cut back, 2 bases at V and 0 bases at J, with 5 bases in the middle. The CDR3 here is CASSLPSSYEQYF. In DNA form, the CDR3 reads TGTGCCAGCAGCTTACCCAGCTCCTACGAGCAGTACTTC.

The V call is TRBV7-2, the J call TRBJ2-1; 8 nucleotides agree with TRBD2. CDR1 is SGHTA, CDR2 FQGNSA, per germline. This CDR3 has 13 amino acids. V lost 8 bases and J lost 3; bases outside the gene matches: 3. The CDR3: CASRAGGYNEQFF. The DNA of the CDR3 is TGTGCCAGCCGGGCGGGAGGCTACAATGAGCAGTTCTTC.

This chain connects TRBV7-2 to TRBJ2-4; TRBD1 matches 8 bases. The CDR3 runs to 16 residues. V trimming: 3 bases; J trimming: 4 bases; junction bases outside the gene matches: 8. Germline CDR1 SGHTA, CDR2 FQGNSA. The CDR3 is CASSFRTGLMKNIQYF. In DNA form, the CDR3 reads TGTGCCAGCAGCTTCCGGACAGGGCTCATGAAAAACATTCAGTACTTC.

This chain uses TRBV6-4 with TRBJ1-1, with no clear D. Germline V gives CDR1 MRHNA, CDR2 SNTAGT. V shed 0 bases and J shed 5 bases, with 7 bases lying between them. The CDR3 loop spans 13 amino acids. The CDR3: CASSDSEWTEAFF. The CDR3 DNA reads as TGTGCCAGCAGTGACTCCGAGTGGACTGAAGCTTTCTTT.

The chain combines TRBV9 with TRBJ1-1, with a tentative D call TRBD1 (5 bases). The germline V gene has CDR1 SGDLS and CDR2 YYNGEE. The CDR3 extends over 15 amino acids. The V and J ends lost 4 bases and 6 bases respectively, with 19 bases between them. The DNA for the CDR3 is TGTGCCAGCAGCCCTACGGGTCGCCAAGGGGCTGAAGCTTTCTTT. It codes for CASSPTGRQGAEAFF.

The CDR3 DNA reads as TGTGCCAGCAGCAGAAGACTAGCGGGAAAGAGGTTCGGCACAGATACGCAGTATTTT. Translation gives CASSRRLAGKRFGTDTQYF. The gene calls are TRBV28 and TRBJ2-3; 11 nucleotides agree with TRBD2. This CDR3 region has 19 residues. Germline CDR1 MDHEN, CDR2 SYDVKM. V shed 6 bases, J shed 1 base, and the junction held 15 bases outside the gene matches. The full variable domain, rest sourced from reference TRBV28 and TRBJ2-3, is DVKVTQSSRYLVKRTGEKVFLECVQDMDHENMFWYRQDPGLGLRLIYFSYDVKMKEKGDIPEGYSVSREKKERFSLILESASTNQTSMYLCASSRRLAGKRFGTDTQYFGPGTRLTVL.

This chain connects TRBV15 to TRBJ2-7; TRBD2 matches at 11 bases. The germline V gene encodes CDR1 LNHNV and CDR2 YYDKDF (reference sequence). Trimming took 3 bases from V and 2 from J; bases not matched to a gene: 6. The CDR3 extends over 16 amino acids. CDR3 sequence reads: CATSSLAGGPPYEQYF. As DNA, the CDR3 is TGTGCCACCAGCAGCCTAGCGGGGGGACCCCCCTACGAGCAGTACTTC.

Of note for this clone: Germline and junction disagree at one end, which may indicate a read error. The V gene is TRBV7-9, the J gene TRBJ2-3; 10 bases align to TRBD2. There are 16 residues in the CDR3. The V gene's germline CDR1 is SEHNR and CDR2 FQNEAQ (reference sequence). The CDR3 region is CASSLAGVRGTDTQYF. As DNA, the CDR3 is TGTGCCAGCAGCCTAGCGGGAGTGAGGGGCACAGATACGCAGTATTTT. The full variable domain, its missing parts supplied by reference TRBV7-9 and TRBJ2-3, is DTGVSQNPRHKITKRGQNVTFRCDPISEHNRLYWYRQTLGQGPEFLTYFQNEAQLEKSRLLSDRFSAERPKGSFSTLEIQRTEQGDSAMYLCASSLAGVRGTDTQYFGPGTRLTVL.

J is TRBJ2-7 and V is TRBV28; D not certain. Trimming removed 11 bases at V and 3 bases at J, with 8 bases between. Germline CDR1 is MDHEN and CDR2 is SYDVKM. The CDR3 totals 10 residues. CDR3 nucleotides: TGTGCCGCCGCCAGCTACGAGCAGTACTTC. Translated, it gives CAAASYEQYF.

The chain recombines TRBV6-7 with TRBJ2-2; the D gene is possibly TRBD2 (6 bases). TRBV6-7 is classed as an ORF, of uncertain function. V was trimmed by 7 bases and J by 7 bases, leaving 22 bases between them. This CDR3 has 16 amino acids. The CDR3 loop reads CASTSGRGWYGGELFF. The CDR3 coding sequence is TGTGCCAGCACCTCAGGCCGGGGGTGGTACGGCGGGGAGCTGTTTTTT.